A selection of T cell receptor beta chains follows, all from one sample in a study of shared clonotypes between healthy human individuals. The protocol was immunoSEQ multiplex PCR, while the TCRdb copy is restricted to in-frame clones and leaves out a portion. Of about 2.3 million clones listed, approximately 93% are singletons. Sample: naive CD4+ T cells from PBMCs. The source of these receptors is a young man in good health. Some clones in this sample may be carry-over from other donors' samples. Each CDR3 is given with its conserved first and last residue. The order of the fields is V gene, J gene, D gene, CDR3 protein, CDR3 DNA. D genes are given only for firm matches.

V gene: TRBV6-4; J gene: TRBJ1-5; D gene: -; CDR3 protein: CASSEGGDQPQHF; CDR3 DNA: TGTGCCAGCAGTGAGGGGGGCGATCAGCCCCAGCATTTT
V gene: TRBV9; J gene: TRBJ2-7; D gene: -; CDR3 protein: CASSLGPVSSYEQYF; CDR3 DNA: TGTGCCAGCAGCCTCGGTCCCGTTAGCTCCTACGAGCAGTACTTC
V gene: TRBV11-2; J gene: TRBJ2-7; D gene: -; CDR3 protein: CASSLGPEYEQYF; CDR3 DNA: TGTGCCAGCAGCTTAGGGCCGGAGTACGAGCAGTACTTC
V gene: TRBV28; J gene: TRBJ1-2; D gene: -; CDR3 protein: CAYGTPYDGYTF; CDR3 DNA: TGTGCGTACGGGACACCCTACGATGGCTACACCTTC
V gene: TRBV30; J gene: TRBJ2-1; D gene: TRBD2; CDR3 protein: CAWRRTRRNYNEQFF; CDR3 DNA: TGTGCCTGGAGGCGGACTAGACGAAACTACAATGAGCAGTTCTTC
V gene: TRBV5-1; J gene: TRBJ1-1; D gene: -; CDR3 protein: CASSPYRDDKNTEAFF; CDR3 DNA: TGCGCCAGCAGCCCGTACAGGGACGACAAGAACACTGAAGCTTTCTTT
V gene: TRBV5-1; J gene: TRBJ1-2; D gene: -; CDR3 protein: CASSRDAYGYTF; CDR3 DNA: TGCGCCAGCAGCCGGGACGCCTATGGCTACACCTTC
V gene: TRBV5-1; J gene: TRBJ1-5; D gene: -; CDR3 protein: CASSRAVDQPQHF; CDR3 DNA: TGCGCCAGCAGCCGGGCGGTAGATCAGCCCCAGCATTTT
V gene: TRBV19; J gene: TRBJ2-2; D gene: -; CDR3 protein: CASSIARNTGELFF; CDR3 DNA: TGTGCCAGTAGTATTGCCAGGAACACCGGGGAGCTGTTTTTT
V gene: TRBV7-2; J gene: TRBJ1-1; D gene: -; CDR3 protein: CATAPGVNTEAFF; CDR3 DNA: TGTGCCACCGCCCCCGGAGTGAACACTGAAGCTTTCTTT
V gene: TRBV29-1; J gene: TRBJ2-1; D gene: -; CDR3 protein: CSAGKYNEQFF; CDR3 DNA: TGCAGCGCAGGGAAATACAATGAGCAGTTCTTC
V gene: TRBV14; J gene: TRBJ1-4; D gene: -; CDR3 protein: CASSQGPYRAANEKLFF; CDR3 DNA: TGTGCCAGCAGCCAAGGACCATATAGGGCTGCTAATGAAAAACTGTTTTTT
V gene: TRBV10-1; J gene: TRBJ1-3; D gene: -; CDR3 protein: CASSDPGTRNTIYF; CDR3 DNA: TGCGCCAGCAGTGATCCGGGCACTAGAAACACCATATATTTT
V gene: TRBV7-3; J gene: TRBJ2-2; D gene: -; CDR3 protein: CASSSRRSGELFF; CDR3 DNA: TGTGCCAGCAGCTCCAGACGGAGCGGGGAGCTGTTTTTT
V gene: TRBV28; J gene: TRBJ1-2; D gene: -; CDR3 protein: CASIIRSGHGYTF; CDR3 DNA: TGTGCCAGCATTATTAGGTCAGGGCATGGCTACACCTTC